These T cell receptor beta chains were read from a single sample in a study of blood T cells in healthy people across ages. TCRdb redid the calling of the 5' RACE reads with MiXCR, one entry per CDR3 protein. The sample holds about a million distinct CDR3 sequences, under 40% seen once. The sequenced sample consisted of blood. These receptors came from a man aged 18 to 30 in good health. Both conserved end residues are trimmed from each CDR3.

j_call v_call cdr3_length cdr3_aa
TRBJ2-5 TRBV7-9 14 ASSLRGQLYQETQY
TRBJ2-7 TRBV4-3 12 ASSLRPQDYEQY
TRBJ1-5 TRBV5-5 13 ASSLRVEGNQPQH
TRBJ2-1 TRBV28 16 ASSPSFTSGGIYNEQF
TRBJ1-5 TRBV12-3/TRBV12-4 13 ASSLGRQPNQPQH
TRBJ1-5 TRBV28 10 ASSRPLGPQH
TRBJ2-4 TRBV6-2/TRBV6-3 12 ASSWTSAKNIQY
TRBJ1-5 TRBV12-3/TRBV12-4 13 ASSLVPEGSQPQH
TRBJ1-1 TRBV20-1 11 SARDFTNTEAF
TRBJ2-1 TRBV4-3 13 ASSQVRSAYNEQF
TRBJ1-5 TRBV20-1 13 SAREFSGGFQPQH
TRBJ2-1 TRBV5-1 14 ASSLEQSRYDNEQF
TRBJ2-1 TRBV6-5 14 ASSSTGASSYNEQF
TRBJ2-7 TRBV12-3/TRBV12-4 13 ASRIPGLADNEQY
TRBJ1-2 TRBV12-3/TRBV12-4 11 ASRTGLNYGYT
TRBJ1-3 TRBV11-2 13 ASSENRGRGNTIY
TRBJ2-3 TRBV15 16 ATSREIMTDPSTDTQY
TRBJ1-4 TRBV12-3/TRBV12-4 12 ATTLGTERKKLF
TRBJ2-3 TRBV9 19 ASSRLTSGGQGETSTDTQY
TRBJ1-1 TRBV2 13 ASSERAGGNTEAF
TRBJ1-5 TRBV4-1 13 ASSQVRASNQPQH
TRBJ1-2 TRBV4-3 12 ASSQAIMRGGYT
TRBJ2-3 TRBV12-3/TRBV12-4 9 ASSSADTQY
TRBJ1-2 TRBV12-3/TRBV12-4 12 ASTSEFGVDGYT
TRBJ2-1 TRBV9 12 ASSVAGFTNEQF
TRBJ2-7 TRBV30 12 AWSLERNYNEQY
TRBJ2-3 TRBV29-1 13 STGTSGEFADTQY
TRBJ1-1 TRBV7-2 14 ASSPSSRSVSTKAF
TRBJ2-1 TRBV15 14 ATSRGRGSSYNEQF
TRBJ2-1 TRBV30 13 AWSLTGVTYNEQF
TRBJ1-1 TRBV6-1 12 ASSEAPGSTEAF
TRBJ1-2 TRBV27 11 ASSLNTNYGYT
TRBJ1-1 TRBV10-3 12 AISVYRLDTEAF
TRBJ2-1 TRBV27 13 ASSLGTGLGNEQF
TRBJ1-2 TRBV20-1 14 SARGNRGPANYGYT
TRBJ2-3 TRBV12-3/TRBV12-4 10 ASSLTGNTQY
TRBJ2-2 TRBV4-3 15 ASSQDVRGLNTGELF
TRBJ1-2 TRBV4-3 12 ASSHTDGNYGYT
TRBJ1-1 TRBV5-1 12 ASSLGGPLTEAF
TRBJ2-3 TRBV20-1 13 SASKDGSSTDTQY
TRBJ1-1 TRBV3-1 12 ASSQGSKNTEAF